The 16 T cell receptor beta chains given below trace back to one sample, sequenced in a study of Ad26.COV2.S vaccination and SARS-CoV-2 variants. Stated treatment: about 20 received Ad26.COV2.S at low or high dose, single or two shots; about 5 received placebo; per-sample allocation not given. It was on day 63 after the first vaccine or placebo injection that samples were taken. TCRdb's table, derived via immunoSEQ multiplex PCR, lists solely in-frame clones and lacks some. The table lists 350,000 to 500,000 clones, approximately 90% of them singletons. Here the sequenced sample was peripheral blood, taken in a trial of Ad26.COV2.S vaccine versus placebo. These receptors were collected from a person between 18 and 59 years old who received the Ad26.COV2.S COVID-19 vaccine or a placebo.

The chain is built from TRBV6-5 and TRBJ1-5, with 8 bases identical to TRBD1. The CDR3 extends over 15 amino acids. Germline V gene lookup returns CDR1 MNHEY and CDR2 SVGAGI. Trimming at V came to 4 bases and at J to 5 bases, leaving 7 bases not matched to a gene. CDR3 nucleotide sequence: TGTGCCAGCAGTTTACTGCAGGGGGCGGATCAGCCCCAGCATTTT. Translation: CASSLLQGADQPQHF.

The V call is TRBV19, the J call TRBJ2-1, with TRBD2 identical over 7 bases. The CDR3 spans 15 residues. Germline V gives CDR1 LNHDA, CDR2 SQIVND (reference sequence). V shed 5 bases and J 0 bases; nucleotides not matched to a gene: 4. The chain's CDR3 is CASSPAGSSYNEQFF. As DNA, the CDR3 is TGTGCCAGTAGTCCAGCGGGGAGCTCCTACAATGAGCAGTTCTTC.

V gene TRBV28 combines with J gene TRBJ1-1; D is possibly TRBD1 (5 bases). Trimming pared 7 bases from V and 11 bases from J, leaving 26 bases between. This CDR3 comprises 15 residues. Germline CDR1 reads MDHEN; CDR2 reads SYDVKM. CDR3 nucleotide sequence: TGTGCCAGCACCCTTGCCCCCGGGGCCCCTAATTGGGCTTTCTTT. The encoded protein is CASTLAPGAPNWAFF.

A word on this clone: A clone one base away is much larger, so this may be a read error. CDR3 nucleotide sequence: TGTGCCAGCAGCCCCGGGACAGGGGGCACAGATACGCAGTATTTT. It is translated as CASSPGTGGTDTQYF. The rearrangement links TRBV7-9 to TRBJ2-3; TRBD1 agrees at 10 bases. J lost 1 base, V lost 5 bases, and 3 bases had no gene match. The CDR3 spans 15 residues. The germline V gene has CDR1 SEHNR and CDR2 FQNEAQ (reference sequence).

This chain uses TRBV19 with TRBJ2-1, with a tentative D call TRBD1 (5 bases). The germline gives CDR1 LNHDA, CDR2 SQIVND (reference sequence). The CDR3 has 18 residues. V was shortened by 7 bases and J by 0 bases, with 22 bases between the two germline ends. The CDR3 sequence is CASNIGAFVRSSYNEQFF. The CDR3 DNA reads TGTGCCAGTAACATAGGGGCCTTCGTGAGGAGCTCCTACAATGAGCAGTTCTTC.

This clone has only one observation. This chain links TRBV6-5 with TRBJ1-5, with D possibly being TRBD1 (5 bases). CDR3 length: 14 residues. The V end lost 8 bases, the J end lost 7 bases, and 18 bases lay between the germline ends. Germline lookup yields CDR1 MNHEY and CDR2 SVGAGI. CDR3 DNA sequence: TGTGCCAGCTCTTCCCGGGGGTCGAGGCAGCCCCAGCATTTT. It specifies CASSSRGSRQPQHF.

The CDR3 DNA reads as TGTGCCAGTAGTACCCCGGGACAGGTGAGCACAGATACGCAGTATTTT. Encoded protein: CASSTPGQVSTDTQYF. V and J are TRBV19 and TRBJ2-3, with 8 bases that match TRBD1. This CDR3 has 16 residues. Germline lookup yields CDR1 LNHDA and CDR2 SQIVND (reference sequence). The ends lost 4 bases at V and 0 bases at J; junction bases unmatched: 6.

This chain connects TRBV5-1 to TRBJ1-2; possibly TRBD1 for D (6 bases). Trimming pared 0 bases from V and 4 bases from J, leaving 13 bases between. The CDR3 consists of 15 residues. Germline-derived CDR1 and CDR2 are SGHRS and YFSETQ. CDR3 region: CASSLVSGAIYGYTF. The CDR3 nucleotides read TGCGCCAGCAGCTTGGTGTCAGGGGCTATCTATGGCTACACCTTC.

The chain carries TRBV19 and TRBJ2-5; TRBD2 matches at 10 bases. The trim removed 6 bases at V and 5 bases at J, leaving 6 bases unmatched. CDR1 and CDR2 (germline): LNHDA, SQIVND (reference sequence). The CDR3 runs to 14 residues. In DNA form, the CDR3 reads TGTGCCAGTAGGAGCGGGGGGGTCGCGGAGACCCAGTACTTC. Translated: CASRSGGVAETQYF. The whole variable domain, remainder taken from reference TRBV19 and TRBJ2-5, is DGGITQSPKYLFRKEGQNVTLSCEQNLNHDAMYWYRQDPGQGLRLIYYSQIVNDFQKGDIAEGYSVSREKKESFPLTVTSAQKNPTAFYLCASRSGGVAETQYFGPGTRLLVL.

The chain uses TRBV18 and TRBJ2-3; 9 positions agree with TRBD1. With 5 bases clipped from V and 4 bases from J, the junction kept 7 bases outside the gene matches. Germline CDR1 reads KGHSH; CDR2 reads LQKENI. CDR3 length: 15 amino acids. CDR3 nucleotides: TGTGCCAGCTCATCTCGGGACAGGGCTGCAGATACGCAGTATTTT. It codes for CASSSRDRAADTQYF.

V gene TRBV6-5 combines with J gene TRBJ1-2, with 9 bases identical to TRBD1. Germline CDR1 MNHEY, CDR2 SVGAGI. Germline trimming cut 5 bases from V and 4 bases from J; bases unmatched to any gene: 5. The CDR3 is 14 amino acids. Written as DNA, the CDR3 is TGTGCCAGCAGTATCCAGACAGGGGGCTATGGCTACACCTTC. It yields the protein CASSIQTGGYGYTF.

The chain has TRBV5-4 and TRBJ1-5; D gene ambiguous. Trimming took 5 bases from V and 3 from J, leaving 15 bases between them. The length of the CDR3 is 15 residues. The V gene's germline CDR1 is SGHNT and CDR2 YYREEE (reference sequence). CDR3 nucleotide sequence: TGTGCCAGCAGGGCAGACGGGGATCCCAATCAGCCCCAGCATTTT. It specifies CASRADGDPNQPQHF.

The CDR3, as DNA: TGTGCCAGCAGCGCACGCGCCGATTTTGACAGCAGCTCCTACAATGAGCAGTTCTTC. Encoded protein: CASSARADFDSSSYNEQFF. This rearrangement joins TRBV9 to TRBJ2-1, with D maybe TRBD1 (5 bases). This CDR3 has 19 amino acids. V was trimmed by 3 bases and J by 0 bases, leaving 22 bases between them. The germline CDR1 and CDR2 sequences are SGDLS and YYNGEE. The whole variable domain, remainder taken from reference TRBV9 and TRBJ2-1, is DSGVTQTPKHLITATGQRVTLRCSPRSGDLSVYWYQQSLDQGLQFLIQYYNGEERAKGNILERFSAQQFPDLHSELNLSSLELGDSALYFCASSARADFDSSSYNEQFFGPGTRLTVL.

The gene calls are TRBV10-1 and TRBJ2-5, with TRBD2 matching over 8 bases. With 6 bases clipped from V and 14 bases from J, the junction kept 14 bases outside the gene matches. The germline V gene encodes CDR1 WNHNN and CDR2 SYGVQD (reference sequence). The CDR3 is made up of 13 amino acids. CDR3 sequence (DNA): TGCGCCAGCAGACAGCGGGGGCCCCCCAATTGTTACTTC. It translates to CASRQRGPPNCYF.

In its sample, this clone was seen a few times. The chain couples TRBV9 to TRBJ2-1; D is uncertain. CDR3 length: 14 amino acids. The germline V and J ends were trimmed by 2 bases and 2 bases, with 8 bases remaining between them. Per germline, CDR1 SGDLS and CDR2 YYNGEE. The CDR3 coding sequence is TGTGCCAGCAGCGTCCAGGAAGCCTACAATGAGCAGTTCTTC. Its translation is CASSVQEAYNEQFF.

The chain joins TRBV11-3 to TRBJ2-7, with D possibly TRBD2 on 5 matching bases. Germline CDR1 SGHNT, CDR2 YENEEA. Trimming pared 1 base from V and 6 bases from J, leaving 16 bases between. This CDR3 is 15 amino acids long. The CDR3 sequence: CASSLGGRVDAEQYF. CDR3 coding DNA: TGTGCCAGCAGCTTAGGCGGGCGGGTCGATGCCGAGCAGTACTTC.